The clone carrying this T cell receptor (beta chain) was seen just once. V lost 6 bases and J 0 bases, leaving 25 bases between the germline ends. This CDR3 comprises 18 residues. The germline V gene has CDR1 SGHKS and CDR2 YYEKEE (reference sequence). This specimen belongs to a study of blood T cell repertoires in COVID-19. Study-level information: Italy, Spain and the United States were the sources of the convalescent and acute COVID-19 samples.

Up to 2 weeks before entering the study, exposed participants had met a COVID-19 case. The table came from immunoSEQ multiplex PCR; TCRdb's copy has only in-frame clones and leaves some out. Among around 240,000 clones listed, about 87% were seen once. The chain links TRBV5-5 to TRBJ2-7; a weak D match, TRBD2 (6 bases). The origin of this receptor is a middle-aged man who had been exposed to COVID-19. Specimen: PBMCs or T cells enriched from blood (not recorded which). This chain's CDR3 is CASTLDVVWYGSSYEQYV. In DNA form, the CDR3 reads TGTGCCAGCACCCTGGACGTAGTCTGGTACGGGAGCTCCTACGAGCAGTACGTC.